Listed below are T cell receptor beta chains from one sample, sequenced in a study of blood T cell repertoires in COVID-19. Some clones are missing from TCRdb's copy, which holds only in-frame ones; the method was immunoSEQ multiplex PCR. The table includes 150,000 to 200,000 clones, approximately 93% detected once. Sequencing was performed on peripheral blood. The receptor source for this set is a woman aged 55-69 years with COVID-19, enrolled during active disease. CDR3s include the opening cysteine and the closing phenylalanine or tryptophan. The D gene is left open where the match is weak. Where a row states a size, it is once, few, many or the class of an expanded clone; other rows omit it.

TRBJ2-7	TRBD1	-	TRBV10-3	TGTGCCATCAGTGGCGGGACAGGGGGTACCTACGGGCAGTACTTC	CAISGGTGGTYGQYF
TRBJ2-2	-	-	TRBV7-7	TGTGCCAGCAGCCCTACTCAGGGCACCGGGGAGCTGTTTTTT	CASSPTQGTGELFF
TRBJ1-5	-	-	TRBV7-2	TGTGCCAGCAGCTTACTTTCGCAGGGGACTAGCAATCAGCCCCAGCATTTT	CASSLLSQGTSNQPQHF
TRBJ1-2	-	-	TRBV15	TGTGCCACCAGCAGAGGGGGCGGCTATGGCTACACCTTC	CATSRGGGYGYTF
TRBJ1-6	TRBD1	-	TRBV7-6	TGTGCCAGCAGCTTAGTCGGGACAGAGAATTCACCCCTCCACTTT	CASSLVGTENSPLHF
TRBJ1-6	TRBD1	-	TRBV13	TGTGCCAGCAACCGGGACAGGGGTTTAGATTCACCCCTCCACTTT	CASNRDRGLDSPLHF
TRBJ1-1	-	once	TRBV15	TGTGCCACCAGGGAGGTTACTTATTCTAACACTGAAGCTTTCTTT	CATREVTYSNTEAFF
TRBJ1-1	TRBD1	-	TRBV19	TGTGCCAGTAGTCTTCGACAGGGTGGATATACTGAAGCTTTCTTT	CASSLRQGGYTEAFF
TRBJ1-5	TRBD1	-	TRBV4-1	TGCGCCAGCAGCCCGGGGACAGACAATCAGCCCCAGCATTTT	CASSPGTDNQPQHF
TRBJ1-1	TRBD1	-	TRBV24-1	TGTGCCACCAGTGCCGTGACAGGGCATGGATTTAAGACTGAAGCTTTCTTT	CATSAVTGHGFKTEAFF
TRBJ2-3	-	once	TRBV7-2	TGTGCCAGCAGCTTAGTGGCTCCAGATACGCAGTATTTT	CASSLVAPDTQYF
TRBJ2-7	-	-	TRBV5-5	TGTGCCAGCAGAACCGCTCTCGGGGATTCCTACGAGCAGTACTTC	CASRTALGDSYEQYF
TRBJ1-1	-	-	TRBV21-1	TGTGCCAGCAGCGAAGAACTAGGACAGGAAGCTTTGAGCACTGAAGCTTTCTTT	CASSEELGQEALSTEAFF
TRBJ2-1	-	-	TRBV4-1	TGCGCCAGCAGCCACTCCATACGGTCGGCCAGGGAGCAGTTCTTC	CASSHSIRSAREQFF
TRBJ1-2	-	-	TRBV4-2	TGTGCCAGCAGCCACCCCCGCCGAGGCACTTTTGATGGCTACACCTTC	CASSHPRRGTFDGYTF
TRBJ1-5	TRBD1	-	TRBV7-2	TGTGCCAGCAGCGAAGGACAGGGGGCTCAGCCCCAGCATTTT	CASSEGQGAQPQHF
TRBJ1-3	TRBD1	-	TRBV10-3	TGTGCCATCAGTGCGAGGGTGGGGACAGCTGGAAACACCATATATTTT	CAISARVGTAGNTIYF
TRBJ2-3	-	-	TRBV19	TGTGCCAGTAGTATAGATCAGGCCAGCACAGATACGCAGTATTTT	CASSIDQASTDTQYF
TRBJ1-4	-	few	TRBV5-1	TGCGCCAGCAGCCCAGCGACAGCGGGCCCTAATGAAAAACTGTTTTTT	CASSPATAGPNEKLFF
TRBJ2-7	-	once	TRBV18	TGTGCCAGCTCACCAGATGTGCGAAGGGGCGAGCAGTACTTC	CASSPDVRRGEQYF
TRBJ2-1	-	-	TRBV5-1	TGCGCCAGCAGCCGAGGTATCGGACTACCAAGTTTCTACAATGAGCAGTTCTTC	CASSRGIGLPSFYNEQFF
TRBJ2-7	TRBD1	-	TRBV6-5	TGTGCCAGCAGTCCCAGACAGGGGGGATCCTACGAGCAGTACTTC	CASSPRQGGSYEQYF
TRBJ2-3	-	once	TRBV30	TGTGCCTGGAGCCCTACTCTAGCAGACGGCACAGATACGCAGTATTTT	CAWSPTLADGTDTQYF
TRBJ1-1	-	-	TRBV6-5	TGTGCCAGCAGCTTACACCGGAACACTGAAGCTTTCTTT	CASSLHRNTEAFF
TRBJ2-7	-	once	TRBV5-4	TGTGCCAGCTCCGGACAGCACTCCTACGAGCAGTACTTC	CASSGQHSYEQYF
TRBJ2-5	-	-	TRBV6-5	TGTGCCATCAGGACAGAAGAGACCCAGTACTTC	CAIRTEETQYF
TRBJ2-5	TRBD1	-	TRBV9	TGTGCCAGCAGCGCCACAGGGGGGTATGAGACCCAGTACTTC	CASSATGGYETQYF
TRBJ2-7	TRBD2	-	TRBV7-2	TGTGCCAGCAGCTCGCGGGGGGGCATATCCTACGAGCAGTACTTC	CASSSRGGISYEQYF
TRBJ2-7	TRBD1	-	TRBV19	TGTGCCAGTAGGGACAGGGCGGGCGAGCAGTACTTC	CASRDRAGEQYF
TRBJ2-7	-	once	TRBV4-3	TGCGCCAGCAGCCAAGAGAGCTTGCTCTCCTACGAGCAGTACTTC	CASSQESLLSYEQYF
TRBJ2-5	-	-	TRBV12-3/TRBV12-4	TGTGCCAGCAGCCAGACAGGAGGGACCCAGTACTTC	CASSQTGGTQYF
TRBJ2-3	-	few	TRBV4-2	TGTGCCAGCAGCCAAGATCTCCGGGACATTGGTACGCAGTATTTT	CASSQDLRDIGTQYF
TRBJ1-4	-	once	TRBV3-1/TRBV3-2	TGTGCCAGCAGCCAAGGGGAAGGAGGAGGAGGTGAAAAACTGTTTTTT	CASSQGEGGGGEKLFF
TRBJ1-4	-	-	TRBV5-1	TGCGCCAGCAGCTCCAGTGTCGGCGCGGATGAAAAACTGTTTTTT	CASSSSVGADEKLFF
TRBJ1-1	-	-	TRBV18	TGTGCCAGCTCACCGAAAGCCGGGACTAACACTGAAGCTTTCTTT	CASSPKAGTNTEAFF
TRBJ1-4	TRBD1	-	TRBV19	TGTGCCAGTAGTATTGGGGGAGGGACAGGGTCTAATGAAAAACTGTTTTTT	CASSIGGGTGSNEKLFF
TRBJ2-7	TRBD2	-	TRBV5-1	TGCGCCAGCAGCGGGACTAGCGGGGGCCCCTACGAGCAGTACTTC	CASSGTSGGPYEQYF
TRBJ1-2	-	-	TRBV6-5	TGTGCCAGCGGCCGGGGGGTACTTGGCTACACCTTC	CASGRGVLGYTF
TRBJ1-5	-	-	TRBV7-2	TGTGCCAGCAGCTCCTCCGGACTTAGCAATCAGCCCCAGCATTTT	CASSSSGLSNQPQHF
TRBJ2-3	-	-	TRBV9	TGTGCCAGCAAACAGGACGGCACAGATACGCAGTATTTT	CASKQDGTDTQYF
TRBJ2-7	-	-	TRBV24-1	TGTGCCACCAGTGACACCTACGAGCAGTACTTC	CATSDTYEQYF
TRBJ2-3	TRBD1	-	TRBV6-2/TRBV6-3	TGTGCCAGCAGCACGGACAGGTGGGTCCCAGATACGCAGTATTTT	CASSTDRWVPDTQYF
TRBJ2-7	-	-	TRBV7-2	TGTGCCAGCAGCTTAGGATCCGGACAAACCTACGAGCAGTACTTC	CASSLGSGQTYEQYF
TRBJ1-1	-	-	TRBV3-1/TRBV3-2	TGTGCCAGCAGCCCCGGGTCTGAAGCTTTCTTT	CASSPGSEAFF
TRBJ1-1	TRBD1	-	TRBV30	TGTGCCTGGAGCGCGGGACAGGGGTTGGACACTGAAGCTTTCTTT	CAWSAGQGLDTEAFF
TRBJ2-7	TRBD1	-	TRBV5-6	TGTGCCAGCAGCCGCGACAGGGGTCCCTACGAGCAGTACTTC	CASSRDRGPYEQYF
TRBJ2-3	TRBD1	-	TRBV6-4	TGTGCCAGCAGTGTCAACAGACAGGGTGGGACAGATACGCAGTATTTT	CASSVNRQGGTDTQYF
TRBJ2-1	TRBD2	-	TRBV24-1	TGTGCCACCAGTGAAACTCGACTAGCGGGGAGCGATGAGCAGTTCTTC	CATSETRLAGSDEQFF
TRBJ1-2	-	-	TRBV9	TGTGCCAGCAGCGTAGATAGCCCCGGAGGCTACACCTTC	CASSVDSPGGYTF
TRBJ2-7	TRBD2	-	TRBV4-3	TGCGCCAGCAGCCAAGACGGACTAGCGGGGGATCCCGAGCAGTACTTC	CASSQDGLAGDPEQYF
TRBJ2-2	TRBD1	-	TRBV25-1	TGTGCCAGCAGTTCCGGGACAGGGGGACCCGGGGAGCTGTTTTTT	CASSSGTGGPGELFF
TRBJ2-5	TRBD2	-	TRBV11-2	TGTGCCAGCAGTTTGACTAGCGGGGGGTTCCAAGAGACCCAGTACTTC	CASSLTSGGFQETQYF
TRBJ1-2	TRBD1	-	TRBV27	TGTGCCAGCAGTTTATCGATAGGGGGCGAATTAGCGGCTCGTGGCTACACCTTC	CASSLSIGGELAARGYTF